Listed below are T cell receptor beta chains from one sample, sequenced in a study of beta chain features in type 1 diabetes. Produced via immunoSEQ multiplex PCR; TCRdb's table is partial and in-frame only. The sample has 900,000 or so clones, around a sixth seen once. The sample comprised naive CD4+ T cells from blood. The receptors were gathered from a woman under 30 in good health. Each CDR3 is given with its conserved first and last residue. D genes are given only for firm matches. Only part of the rows carry a size: once, few, many, or a class if the clone is expanded.

j_gene	d_gene	abundance	v_gene	CDR3aa	CDR3nt
TRBJ2-2	.	.	TRBV7-3	CATTGNTGELFF	TGTGCTACGACGGGGAACACCGGGGAGCTGTTTTTT
TRBJ1-1	.	.	TRBV7-3	CASSPSRDRNTEAFF	TGTGCCAGCAGCCCCTCTCGTGACAGAAACACTGAAGCTTTCTTT
TRBJ2-1	TRBD2	.	TRBV2	CATLLTSGGYNEQFF	TGTGCCACCCTCCTAACTAGCGGGGGTTACAATGAGCAGTTCTTC
TRBJ2-3	.	.	TRBV18	CASSPPLESTDTQYF	TGTGCCAGCTCACCACCACTAGAAAGCACAGATACGCAGTATTTT
TRBJ2-7	.	few	TRBV29-1	CSVRQAPSYEQYF	TGCAGCGTGAGACAGGCCCCCTCCTACGAGCAGTACTTC
TRBJ2-7	TRBD2	few	TRBV6-6	CASSPGLAGGPRGYF	TGTGCCAGCAGCCCGGGACTAGCGGGAGGACCCCGGGGGTACTTC
TRBJ2-4	TRBD2	.	TRBV28	CASGGGSKNIQYF	TGTGCCAGCGGGGGGGGAAGCAAAAACATTCAGTACTTC
TRBJ1-3	.	few	TRBV21-1	CAVLWNSGNTIYF	TGTGCCGTACTCTGGAACTCTGGAAACACCATATATTTT
TRBJ2-2	.	.	TRBV27	CATNRAGATGELFF	TGTGCCACCAACAGGGCAGGGGCCACCGGGGAGCTGTTTTTT
TRBJ2-1	TRBD2	few	TRBV28	CATLAGGTYNEQFF	TGTGCCACCCTAGCGGGAGGGACCTACAATGAGCAGTTCTTC
TRBJ2-1	.	few	TRBV11-2	CASSLQTGTNEQFF	TGTGCCAGCAGCTTACAGACTGGCACAAATGAGCAGTTCTTC
TRBJ2-1	TRBD2	few	TRBV5-4	CASSLGTSGVYNEQFF	TGTGCCAGCAGCTTGGGGACTAGCGGGGTATACAATGAGCAGTTCTTC
TRBJ2-5	TRBD2	few	TRBV29-1	CSANSGGPETQYF	TGCAGCGCAAATTCGGGGGGGCCGGAGACCCAGTACTTC
TRBJ2-5	.	.	TRBV5-1	CASSLLLQETQYF	TGCGCCAGCAGCTTGCTGCTCCAAGAGACCCAGTACTTC
TRBJ2-1	.	.	TRBV10-3	CAISAIEGDNEQFF	TGTGCCATCAGTGCCATCGAGGGGGACAATGAGCAGTTCTTC
TRBJ2-1	TRBD2	.	TRBV10-3	CAISESVLAGGPGLGEQFF	TGTGCCATCAGTGAGTCGGTCCTAGCGGGAGGGCCCGGATTGGGTGAGCAGTTCTTC
TRBJ2-5	.	few	TRBV5-4	CASSTALGQETQYF	TGTGCCAGCAGCACCGCTCTAGGCCAAGAGACCCAGTACTTC
TRBJ2-1	.	few	TRBV7-6	CASSWGDEQFF	TGTGCCAGCAGCTGGGGGGATGAGCAGTTCTTC
TRBJ2-7	TRBD2	.	TRBV10-2	CASRNTGTSSVEQYF	TGCGCCAGCAGAAATACCGGGACTAGTAGCGTCGAGCAGTACTTC
TRBJ2-1	.	.	TRBV7-9	CASNLVFGFRYNEQFF	TGTGCCAGCAACTTAGTTTTTGGTTTCCGATACAATGAGCAGTTCTTC
TRBJ1-4	TRBD1	.	TRBV14	CASSRTGSTNEKLFF	TGTGCCAGCAGCCGGACAGGGTCAACTAATGAAAAACTGTTTTTT
TRBJ2-5	TRBD2	.	TRBV5-6	CASSLSGRAWETQYF	TGTGCCAGCAGCTTAAGCGGGAGGGCCTGGGAGACCCAGTACTTC
TRBJ2-7	.	.	TRBV28	CACRGSISYEQYF	TGTGCCTGTCGAGGTTCTATTTCCTACGAGCAGTACTTC
TRBJ2-5	.	.	TRBV18	CASSPTQEGGIQETQYF	TGTGCCAGCTCACCAACACAGGAGGGCGGAATACAAGAGACCCAGTACTTC
TRBJ1-2	.	few	TRBV6-6	CAISADSDYGYTF	TGTGCCATCAGTGCTGACAGTGACTATGGCTACACCTTC
TRBJ2-1	TRBD2	.	TRBV4-3	CASSQVGAGVGNEQFF	TGCGCCAGCAGCCAAGTTGGAGCGGGAGTAGGCAATGAGCAGTTCTTC
TRBJ2-5	.	.	TRBV10-3	CAISAGPPRETQYF	TGTGCCATCAGCGCGGGACCCCCACGAGAGACCCAGTACTTC
TRBJ2-1	TRBD2	few	TRBV7-3	CASSPGLADEQFF	TGTGCCAGCAGCCCGGGACTAGCGGATGAGCAGTTCTTC
TRBJ2-2	TRBD2	few	TRBV6-6	CASYSGSPNTGELFF	TGTGCCAGTTATAGCGGGAGTCCCAACACCGGGGAGCTGTTTTTT
TRBJ2-7	TRBD2	few	TRBV2	CASSESGGTFYEQYF	TGTGCCAGCAGTGAATCGGGGGGAACGTTCTACGAGCAGTACTTC
TRBJ2-5	TRBD1	.	TRBV18	CASSPLTGGHETQYF	TGTGCCAGCTCACCACTAACAGGGGGGCACGAGACCCAGTACTTC
TRBJ2-3	TRBD2	.	TRBV4-1	CASSLGDYTDTQYF	TGCGCCAGCAGCCTAGGGGACTACACAGATACGCAGTATTTT
TRBJ2-1	.	few	TRBV7-8	CASSLDGQYNEQFF	TGTGCCAGCAGCTTGGACGGCCAATACAATGAGCAGTTCTTC
TRBJ2-5	.	.	TRBV6-5	CASSFGMTQETQYF	TGTGCCAGCAGTTTCGGCATGACCCAAGAGACCCAGTACTTC
TRBJ2-3	TRBD1	.	TRBV6-6	CATWTGGADTQYF	TGTGCCACCTGGACAGGGGGCGCAGATACGCAGTATTTT
TRBJ1-2	.	.	TRBV15	CATSRDSRQTYGYTF	TGTGCCACCAGCAGAGATTCGAGACAGACCTATGGCTACACCTTC
TRBJ2-2	.	.	TRBV10-3	CAISDYGGELFF	TGTGCCATCAGTGATTACGGTGGGGAGCTGTTTTTT
TRBJ2-7	.	.	TRBV5-1	CASSLVGRPHEQYF	TGCGCCAGCAGCTTGGTCGGCAGGCCCCACGAGCAGTACTTC
TRBJ2-1	TRBD1	few	TRBV7-9	CASSSGQVNTNEQFF	TGTGCCAGCAGCTCCGGACAGGTGAACACCAATGAGCAGTTCTTC
TRBJ2-5	.	.	TRBV27	CASSSGWGETQYF	TGTGCCAGCAGTTCAGGGTGGGGGGAGACCCAGTACTTC
TRBJ2-3	.	.	TRBV6-5	CASSYSGRSTDTQYF	TGTGCCAGCAGTTACTCGGGACGTAGCACAGATACGCAGTATTTT
TRBJ2-7	TRBD1	.	TRBV10-3	CAIRLGQGRYEQYF	TGTGCCATCAGGCTGGGACAGGGTCGCTACGAGCAGTACTTC
TRBJ1-2	.	.	TRBV5-1	CASSLAGYGYTF	TGCGCCAGCAGCTTGGCTGGCTATGGCTACACCTTC
TRBJ1-4	.	few	TRBV7-2	CASSRGTNEKLFF	TGTGCCAGCAGCCGTGGGACAAACGAAAAACTGTTTTTT
TRBJ2-1	.	.	TRBV28	CASSLTHNEQFF	TGTGCCAGCAGTCTAACCCACAATGAGCAGTTCTTC
TRBJ2-5	.	few	TRBV7-2	CASSTDRYQETQYF	TGTGCCAGCAGCACCGACAGGTACCAAGAGACCCAGTACTTC
TRBJ2-4	.	.	TRBV6-5	CASRPGLAKNIQYF	TGTGCCAGCAGGCCCGGCCTAGCCAAAAACATTCAGTACTTC
TRBJ2-3	.	.	TRBV11-2	CASSLGRTPSSTDTQYF	TGTGCCAGCAGCCTCGGACGGACTCCAAGTAGCACAGATACGCAGTATTTT
TRBJ1-2	TRBD1	.	TRBV18	CASSPTRTGRFYGYTF	TGTGCCAGCTCACCAACTAGGACAGGGCGGTTCTATGGCTACACCTTC